A single sample gave rise to the 8 T cell receptor beta chains below, sequenced in a study of blood T cell repertoires in COVID-19. Profiling relied on immunoSEQ multiplex PCR, and the TCRdb table lists in-frame clones only, not all of them. The sample holds 310,000 or so clones, roughly nine tenths seen once. Sequencing input: peripheral blood. These receptors were taken from a woman between 50 and 59 years old who had recovered from COVID-19.

The CDR3 DNA reads as TGTGCCAGCAGCGTAGCTACGACTCCTAGTCATAATTCACCCCTCCACTTT. Its translation is CASSVATTPSHNSPLHF. The rearrangement uses TRBV9 and TRBJ1-6; D remains unclear. The CDR3 sequence is 17 residues long. Trimming took off 0 bases at V and 5 bases at J, with 15 bases between the two ends. Germline loops: CDR1 SGDLS, CDR2 YYNGEE.

The chain has TRBV6-2 or TRBV6-3 and TRBJ1-5, with D unclear. V was cut by 4 bases and J by 3 bases, with 10 bases left in between. The CDR3 has 14 amino acids. The germline V gene encodes CDR1 MNHEY and CDR2 SVGEGT. Here the CDR3 DNA reads TGTGCCAGCAGTTTCTATGTATCCAATCAGCCCCAGCATTTT. Its protein product is CASSFYVSNQPQHF.

The V and J genes are TRBV3-1 (or the pseudogene TRBV3-2) and TRBJ2-7; 7 nucleotides align to TRBD1. Losses at the gene ends were 4 bases for V and 4 bases for J; bases not matched to a gene: 4. Germline values: CDR1 LGHDT, CDR2 YNNKEL (reference sequence). The CDR3 is made up of 13 amino acids. As DNA, the CDR3 is TGTGCCAGCAGCCGACAGGGAGCTTACGAGCAGTACTTC. This encodes CASSRQGAYEQYF.

The genes are TRBV18 and TRBJ1-1; maybe TRBD1 (6 bases). CDR3 length equals 15 residues. V gave up 3 bases and J gave up 3 bases, with 14 bases separating them. CDR1 is KGHSH, CDR2 LQKENI, per germline. The CDR3 loop reads CASSPRGAFDTEAFF. As DNA, the CDR3 is TGTGCCAGCTCACCTCGGGGGGCCTTCGACACTGAAGCTTTCTTT. The whole variable domain, filled in from reference TRBV18 and TRBJ1-1, reads NAGVMQNPRHLVRRRGQEARLRCSPMKGHSHVYWYRQLPEEGLKFMVYLQKENIIDESGMPKERFSAEFPKEGPSILRIQQVVRGDSAAYFCASSPRGAFDTEAFFGQGTRLTVV.

V gene TRBV12-3 or TRBV12-4 combines with J gene TRBJ1-2; D is uncertain. V gave up 6 bases and J gave up 3 bases, with 11 bases separating them. This CDR3 has 13 amino acids. The CDR3 bases are TGTGCCAGCAGCCCCGAGGGCTACTATGGCTACACCTTC. It specifies CASSPEGYYGYTF.

The V call is TRBV7-3, the J call TRBJ2-2; D possibly corresponds to TRBD2 (5 bases). This CDR3 is 16 amino acids long. Germline V gives CDR1 SGHTA, CDR2 FQGTGA. Trimming took off 5 bases at V and 0 bases at J, with 13 bases between the two ends. CDR3 DNA sequence: TGTGCCAGCAGCGCCAGAGGAGCGGCGAACACCGGGGAGCTGTTTTTT. Residues: CASSARGAANTGELFF.

The gene calls are TRBV7-9 and TRBJ2-3; 12 bases are shared with TRBD2. This CDR3 is built from 15 residues. CDR1 SEHNR and CDR2 FQNEAQ come from the germline V gene (reference sequence). After removal of 5 bases from V and 3 bases from J, the junction contained 3 bases not matched to a gene. CDR3 loop: CASSPTSGRTDTQYF. CDR3 bases: TGTGCCAGCAGCCCTACTAGCGGGAGGACAGATACGCAGTATTTT.

The genes are TRBV2 and TRBJ1-5, with 7 bases matching TRBD1. CDR3 length equals 13 residues. V gave up 8 bases and J gave up 5 bases; unmatched junction bases: 6. Germline V gene lookup returns CDR1 SNHLY and CDR2 FYNNEI. CDR3 loop: CASASQGDQPQHF. CDR3 coding DNA: TGTGCCAGCGCGTCTCAGGGGGATCAGCCCCAGCATTTT.